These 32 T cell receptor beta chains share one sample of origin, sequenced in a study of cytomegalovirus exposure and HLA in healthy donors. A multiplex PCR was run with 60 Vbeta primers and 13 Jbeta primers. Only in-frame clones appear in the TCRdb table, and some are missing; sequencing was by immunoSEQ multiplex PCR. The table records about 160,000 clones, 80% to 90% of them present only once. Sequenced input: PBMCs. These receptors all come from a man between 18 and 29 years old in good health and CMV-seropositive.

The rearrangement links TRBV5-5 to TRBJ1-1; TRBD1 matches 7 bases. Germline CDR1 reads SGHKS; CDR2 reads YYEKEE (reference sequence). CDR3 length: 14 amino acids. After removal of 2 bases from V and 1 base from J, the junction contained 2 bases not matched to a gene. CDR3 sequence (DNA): TGTGCCAGCAGCTTAGGGGGCCCGAACACTGAAGCTTTCTTT. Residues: CASSLGGPNTEAFF.

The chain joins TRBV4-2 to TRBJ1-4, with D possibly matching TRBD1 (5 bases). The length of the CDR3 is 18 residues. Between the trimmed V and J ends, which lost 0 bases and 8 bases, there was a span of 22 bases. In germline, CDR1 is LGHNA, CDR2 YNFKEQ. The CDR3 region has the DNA TGTGCCAGCAGCCAAGACCTTAATCCCGAGACAGTAGAAGAAAAACTGTTTTTT. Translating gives CASSQDLNPETVEEKLFF.

The CDR3: CASGLPSRQGDTQYF. The CDR3 nucleotides are TGTGCTAGTGGTTTGCCATCCCGACAGGGCGATACGCAGTATTTT. The V call is TRBV12-5, the J call TRBJ2-3; 7 nucleotides agree with TRBD1. Trimming at V came to 2 bases and at J to 6 bases, leaving 8 bases not matched to a gene. The CDR3 loop spans 15 amino acids. Per germline, CDR1 LGHNT and CDR2 FRNRAP. Complete variable domain (other parts from reference TRBV12-5 and TRBJ2-3): DARVTQTPRHKVTEMGQEVTMRCQPILGHNTVFWYRQTMMQGLELLAYFRNRAPLDDSGMPKDRFSAEMPDATLATLKIQPSEPRDSAVYFCASGLPSRQGDTQYFGPGTRLTVL.

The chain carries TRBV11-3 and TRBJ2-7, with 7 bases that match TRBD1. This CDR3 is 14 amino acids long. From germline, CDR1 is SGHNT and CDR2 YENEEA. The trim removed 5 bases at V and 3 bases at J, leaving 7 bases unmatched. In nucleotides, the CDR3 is TGTGCCAGCAGCCCTATGGACAGGAGCTACGAGCAGTACTTC. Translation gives CASSPMDRSYEQYF.

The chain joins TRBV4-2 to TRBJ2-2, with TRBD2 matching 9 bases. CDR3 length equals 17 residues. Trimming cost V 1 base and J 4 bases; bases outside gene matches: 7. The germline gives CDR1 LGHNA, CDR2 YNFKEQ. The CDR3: CASSQGGLAGRTGELFF. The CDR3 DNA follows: TGTGCCAGCAGCCAAGGGGGCCTAGCGGGGCGCACCGGGGAGCTGTTTTTT.

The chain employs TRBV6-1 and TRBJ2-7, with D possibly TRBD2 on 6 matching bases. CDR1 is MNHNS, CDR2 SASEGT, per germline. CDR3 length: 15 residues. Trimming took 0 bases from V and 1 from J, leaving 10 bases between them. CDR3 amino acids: CASSEAGTGSYEQYF. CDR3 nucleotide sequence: TGTGCCAGCAGTGAAGCTGGGACTGGATCCTACGAGCAGTACTTC.

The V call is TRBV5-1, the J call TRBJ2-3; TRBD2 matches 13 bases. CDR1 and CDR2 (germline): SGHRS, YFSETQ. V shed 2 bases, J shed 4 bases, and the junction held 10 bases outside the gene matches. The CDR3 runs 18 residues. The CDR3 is CASSFLGLAGEGADTQYF. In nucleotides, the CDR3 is TGCGCCAGCAGCTTTCTTGGACTAGCGGGGGAAGGCGCAGATACGCAGTATTTT.

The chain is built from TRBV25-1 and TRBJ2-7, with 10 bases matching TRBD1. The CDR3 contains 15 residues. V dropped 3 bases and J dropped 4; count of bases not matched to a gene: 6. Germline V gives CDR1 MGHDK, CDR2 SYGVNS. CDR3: CASSDDRGLVYEQYF. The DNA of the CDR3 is TGTGCCAGCAGTGATGACAGGGGGCTTGTTTACGAGCAGTACTTC.

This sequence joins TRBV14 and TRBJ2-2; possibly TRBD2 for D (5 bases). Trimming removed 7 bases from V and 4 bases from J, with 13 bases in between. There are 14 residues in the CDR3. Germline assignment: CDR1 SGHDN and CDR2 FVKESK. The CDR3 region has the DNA TGTGCCAGCAAAGCTAGTGGAGGCACCGGGGAGCTGTTTTTT. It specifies CASKASGGTGELFF.

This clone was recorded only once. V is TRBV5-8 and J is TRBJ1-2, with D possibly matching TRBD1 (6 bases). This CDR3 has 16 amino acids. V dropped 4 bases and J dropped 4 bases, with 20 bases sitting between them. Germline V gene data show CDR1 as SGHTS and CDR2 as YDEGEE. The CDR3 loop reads CASSANRVLRVYGYTF. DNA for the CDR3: TGTGCCAGCAGCGCTAACAGGGTACTTAGGGTCTATGGCTACACCTTC.

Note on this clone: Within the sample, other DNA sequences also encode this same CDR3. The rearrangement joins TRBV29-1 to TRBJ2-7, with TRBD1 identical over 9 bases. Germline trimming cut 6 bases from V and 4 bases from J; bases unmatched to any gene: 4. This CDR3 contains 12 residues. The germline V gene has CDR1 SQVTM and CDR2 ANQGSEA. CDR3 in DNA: TGCAGCGTAGAGGGACAGGGTTACGAGCAGTACTTC. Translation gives CSVEGQGYEQYF.

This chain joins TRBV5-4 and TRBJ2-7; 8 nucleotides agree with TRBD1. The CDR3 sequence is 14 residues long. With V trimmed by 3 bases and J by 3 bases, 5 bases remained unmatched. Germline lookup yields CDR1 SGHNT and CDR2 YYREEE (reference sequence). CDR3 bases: TGTGCCAGCAGCTACCGGACAGGGAACTACGAGCAGTACTTC. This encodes CASSYRTGNYEQYF. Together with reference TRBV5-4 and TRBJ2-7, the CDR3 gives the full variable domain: ETGVTQSPTHLIKTRGQQVTLRCSSQSGHNTVSWYQQALGQGPQFIFQYYREEENGRGNFPPRFSGLQFPNYSSELNVNALELDDSALYLCASSYRTGNYEQYFGPGTRLTVT.

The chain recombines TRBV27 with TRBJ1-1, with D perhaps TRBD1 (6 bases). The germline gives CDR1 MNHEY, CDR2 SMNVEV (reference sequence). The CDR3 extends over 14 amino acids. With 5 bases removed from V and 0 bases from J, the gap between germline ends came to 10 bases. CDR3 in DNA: TGTGCCAGCAGTACAGGGATCTTGAACACTGAAGCTTTCTTT. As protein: CASSTGILNTEAFF.

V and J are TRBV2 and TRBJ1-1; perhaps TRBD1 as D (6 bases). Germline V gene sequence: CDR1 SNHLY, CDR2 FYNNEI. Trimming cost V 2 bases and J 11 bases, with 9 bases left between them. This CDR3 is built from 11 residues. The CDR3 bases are TGTGCCAGCAGTGAATTACAGGGCGCTTTCTTT. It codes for CASSELQGAFF.

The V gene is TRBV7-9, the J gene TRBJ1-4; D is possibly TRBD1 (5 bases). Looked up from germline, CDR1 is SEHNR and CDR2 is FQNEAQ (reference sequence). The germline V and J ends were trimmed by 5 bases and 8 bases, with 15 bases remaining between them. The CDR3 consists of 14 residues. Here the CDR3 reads CASSQSSGGEKLFF. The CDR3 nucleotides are TGTGCCAGCAGCCAATCGTCCGGGGGGGAAAAACTGTTTTTT.

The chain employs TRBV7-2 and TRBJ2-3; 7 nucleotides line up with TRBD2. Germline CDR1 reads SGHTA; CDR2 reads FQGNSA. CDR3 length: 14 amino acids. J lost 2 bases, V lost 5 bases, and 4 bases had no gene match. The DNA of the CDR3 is TGTGCCAGCAGCCGGACTAGAGACACAGATACGCAGTATTTT. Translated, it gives CASSRTRDTDTQYF.

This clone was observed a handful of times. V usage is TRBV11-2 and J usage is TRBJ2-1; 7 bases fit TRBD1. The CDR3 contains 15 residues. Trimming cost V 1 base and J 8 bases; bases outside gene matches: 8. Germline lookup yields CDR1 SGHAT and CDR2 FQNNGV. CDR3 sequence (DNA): TGTGCCAGCAGCTTAGTTCAGGGGGAATTATATGAGCAGTTCTTC. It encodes CASSLVQGELYEQFF.

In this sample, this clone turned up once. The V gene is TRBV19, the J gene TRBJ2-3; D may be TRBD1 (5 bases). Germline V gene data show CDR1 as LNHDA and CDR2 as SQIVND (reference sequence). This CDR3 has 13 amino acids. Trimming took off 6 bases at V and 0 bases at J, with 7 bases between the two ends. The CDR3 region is CASSRVSTDTQYF. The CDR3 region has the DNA TGTGCCAGTAGCAGGGTTAGCACAGATACGCAGTATTTT.

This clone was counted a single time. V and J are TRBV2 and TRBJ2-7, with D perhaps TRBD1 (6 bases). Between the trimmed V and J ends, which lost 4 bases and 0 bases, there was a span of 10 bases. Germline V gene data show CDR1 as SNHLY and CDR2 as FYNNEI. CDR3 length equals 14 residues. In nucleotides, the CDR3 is TGTGCCAGCAGTGCGAGGGACAACTCCTACGAGCAGTACTTC. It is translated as CASSARDNSYEQYF. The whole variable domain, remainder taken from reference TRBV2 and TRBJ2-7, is EPEVTQTPSHQVTQMGQEVILRCVPISNHLYFYWYRQILGQKVEFLVSFYNNEISEKSEIFDDQFSVERPDGSNFTLKIRSTKLEDSAMYFCASSARDNSYEQYFGPGTRLTVT.

The CDR3: CASSYDRGYEQYF. CDR3 nucleotides: TGTGCCAGCAGCTATGACAGGGGCTACGAGCAGTACTTC. The chain couples TRBV5-4 to TRBJ2-7; 8 nucleotides match TRBD1. V trimming: 3 bases; J trimming: 3 bases; junction bases outside the gene matches: 2. The CDR3 loop spans 13 amino acids. Per the germline V gene, CDR1 is SGHNT and CDR2 is YYREEE (reference sequence).

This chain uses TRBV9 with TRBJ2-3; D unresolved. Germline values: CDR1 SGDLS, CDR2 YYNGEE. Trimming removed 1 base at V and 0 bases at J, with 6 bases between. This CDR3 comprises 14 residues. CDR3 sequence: CASSVSSSTDTQYF. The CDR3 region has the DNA TGTGCCAGCAGCGTATCCAGTAGCACAGATACGCAGTATTTT.

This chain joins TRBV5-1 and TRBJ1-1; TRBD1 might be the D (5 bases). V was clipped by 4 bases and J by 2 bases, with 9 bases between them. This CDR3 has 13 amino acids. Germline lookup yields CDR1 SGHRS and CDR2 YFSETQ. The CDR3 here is CASSRDFNTEAFF. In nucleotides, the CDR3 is TGCGCCAGCAGCAGGGACTTTAACACTGAAGCTTTCTTT.

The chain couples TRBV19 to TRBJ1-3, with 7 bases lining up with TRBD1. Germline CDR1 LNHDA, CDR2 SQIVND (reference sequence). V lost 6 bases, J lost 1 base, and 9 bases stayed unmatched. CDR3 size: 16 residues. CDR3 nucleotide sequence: TGTGCCAGTAGGGTCCGGGACAGTAGTTCTGGAAACACCATATATTTT. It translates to CASRVRDSSSGNTIYF. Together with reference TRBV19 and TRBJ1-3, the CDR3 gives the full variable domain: DGGITQSPKYLFRKEGQNVTLSCEQNLNHDAMYWYRQDPGQGLRLIYYSQIVNDFQKGDIAEGYSVSREKKESFPLTVTSAQKNPTAFYLCASRVRDSSSGNTIYFGEGSWLTVV.

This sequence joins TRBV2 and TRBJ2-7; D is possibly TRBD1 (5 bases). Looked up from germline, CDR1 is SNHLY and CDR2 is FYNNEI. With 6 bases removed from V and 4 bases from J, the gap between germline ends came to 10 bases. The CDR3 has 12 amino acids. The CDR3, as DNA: TGTGCCAGCAGGGGGCGCAGGTACGAGCAGTACTTC. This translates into CASRGRRYEQYF.

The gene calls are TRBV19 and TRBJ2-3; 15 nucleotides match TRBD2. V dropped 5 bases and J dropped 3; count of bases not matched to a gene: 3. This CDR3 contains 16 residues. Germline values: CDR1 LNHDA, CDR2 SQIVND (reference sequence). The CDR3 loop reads CASSRTSGGATDTQYF. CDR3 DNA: TGTGCCAGTAGTCGGACTAGCGGGGGGGCGACAGATACGCAGTATTTT.

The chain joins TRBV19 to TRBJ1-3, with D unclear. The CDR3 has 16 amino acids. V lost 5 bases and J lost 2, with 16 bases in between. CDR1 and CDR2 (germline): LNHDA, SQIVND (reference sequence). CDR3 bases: TGTGCCAGTAGTGCAGCCCCCCTGAGGGCTGGAAACACCATATATTTT. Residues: CASSAAPLRAGNTIYF.

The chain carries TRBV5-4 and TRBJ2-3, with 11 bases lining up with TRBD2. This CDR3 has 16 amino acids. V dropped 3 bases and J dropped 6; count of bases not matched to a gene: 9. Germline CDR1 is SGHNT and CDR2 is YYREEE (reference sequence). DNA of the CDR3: TGTGCCAGCAGCTCGGCGATAGCGGGGGGGCTGGATACGCAGTATTTT. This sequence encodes CASSSAIAGGLDTQYF.

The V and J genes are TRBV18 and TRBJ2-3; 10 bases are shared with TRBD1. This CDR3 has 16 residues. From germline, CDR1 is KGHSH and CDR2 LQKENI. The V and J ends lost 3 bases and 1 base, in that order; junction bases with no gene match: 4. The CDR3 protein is CASSPLGQGGTDTQYF. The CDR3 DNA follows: TGTGCCAGCTCACCCCTCGGACAGGGGGGCACAGATACGCAGTATTTT.

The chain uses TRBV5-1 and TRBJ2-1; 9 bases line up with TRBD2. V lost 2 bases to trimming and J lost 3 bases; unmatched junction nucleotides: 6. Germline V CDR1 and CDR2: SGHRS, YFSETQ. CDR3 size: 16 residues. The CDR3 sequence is CASSFGSGGHYNEQFF. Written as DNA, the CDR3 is TGCGCCAGCAGCTTTGGTAGCGGGGGACACTACAATGAGCAGTTCTTC.

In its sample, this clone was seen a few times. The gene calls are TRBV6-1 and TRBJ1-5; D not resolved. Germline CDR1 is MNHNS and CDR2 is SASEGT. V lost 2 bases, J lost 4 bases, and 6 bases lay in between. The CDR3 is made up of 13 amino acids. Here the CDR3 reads CASSESPNQPQHF. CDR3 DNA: TGTGCCAGCAGTGAAAGCCCTAATCAGCCCCAGCATTTT.

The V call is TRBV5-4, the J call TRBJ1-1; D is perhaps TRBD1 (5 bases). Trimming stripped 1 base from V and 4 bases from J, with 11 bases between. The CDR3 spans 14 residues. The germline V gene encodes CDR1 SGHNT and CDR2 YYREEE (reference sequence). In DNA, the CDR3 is TGTGCCAGCAGCTTGAGCGGGACCGCCACTGAAGCTTTCTTT. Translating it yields CASSLSGTATEAFF.

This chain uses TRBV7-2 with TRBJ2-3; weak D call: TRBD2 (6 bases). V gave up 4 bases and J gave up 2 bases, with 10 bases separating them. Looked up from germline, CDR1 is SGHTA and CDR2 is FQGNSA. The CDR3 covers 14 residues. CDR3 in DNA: TGTGCCAGCAGCTCCGGGGGATTCACAGATACGCAGTATTTT. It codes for CASSSGGFTDTQYF.